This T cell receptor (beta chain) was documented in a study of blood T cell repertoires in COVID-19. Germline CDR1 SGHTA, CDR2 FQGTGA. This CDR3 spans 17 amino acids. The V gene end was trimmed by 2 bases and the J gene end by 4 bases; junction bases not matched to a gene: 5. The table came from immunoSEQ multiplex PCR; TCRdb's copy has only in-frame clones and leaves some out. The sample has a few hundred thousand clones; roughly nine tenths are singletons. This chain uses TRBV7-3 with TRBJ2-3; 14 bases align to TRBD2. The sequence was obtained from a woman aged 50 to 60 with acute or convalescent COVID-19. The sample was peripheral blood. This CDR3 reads CASSLGGTSGGPDTQYF. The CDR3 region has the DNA TGTGCCAGCAGCTTAGGTGGGACTAGCGGGGGTCCAGATACGCAGTATTTT.